This record covers a single T cell receptor beta chain. CDR3 length: 16 amino acids. CDR1 SQVTM and CDR2 ANQGSEA come from the germline V gene. V was clipped by 3 bases and J by 9 bases; unmatched bases: 17. The data derive from a study of response to subunit inactivated influenza vaccine. TCRdb re-called the RT-PCR reads with MiXCR, one entry per CDR3 protein. The sample has approximately 500,000 distinct CDR3 sequences, around 13% seen once. The chain joins TRBV29-1 to TRBJ2-3; 8 nucleotides align to TRBD1. The receptor was isolated from a man in his forties or fifties who received an inactivated influenza vaccine. Sequenced here: PBMCs from blood, sampled more than 35 days after vaccination. CDR3 sequence (DNA): TGCAGCGTTGAGGTGAACAGGGGGAGGTCGCGGGGAACGCAGTATTTT. It yields the protein CSVEVNRGRSRGTQYF.